What follows are 26 T cell receptor beta chains derived from one specimen sequenced in a study of long-term antiretroviral therapy in people with HIV. The libraries were made with immunoSEQ v3.0 at survey level. Assay: immunoSEQ multiplex PCR; the TCRdb copy retains only in-frame clones and omits some. Of about 27,000 clones detected, 75% to 85% appear once; the ten largest clones hold 14%. The sample was unsorted PBMCs, taken 2.9 years after starting antiretroviral therapy. These receptors all come from a man between 45 and 60 years old with HIV.

The V gene is TRBV7-6, the J gene TRBJ2-1; 11 positions agree with TRBD1. V was clipped by 6 bases and J by 10 bases; unmatched bases: 11. The germline gives CDR1 SGHVS, CDR2 FNYEAQ. The CDR3 has 15 amino acids. The CDR3 region has the DNA TGTGCCAGCAGACAGGGGACAGGGGGGTCGAGCGAGCAGTTCTTC. It encodes CASRQGTGGSSEQFF.

This clone was counted a few times. At one end, the junction sequence differs from germline, possibly due to a read error. V and J are TRBV2 and TRBJ2-1, with D unresolved. The CDR3 sequence is 13 residues long. Germline V gene lookup returns CDR1 SNHLY and CDR2 FYNNEI. In DNA, the CDR3 is TGTGCCAGATCAGACCCGTCCTTCAATGAGCAGTTCTTC. Its protein is CARSDPSFNEQFF.

The V and J genes are TRBV5-1 and TRBJ2-6; no clear D gene. V lost 4 bases and J 0 bases, leaving 8 bases between the germline ends. The CDR3 contains 15 residues. Per germline, CDR1 SGHRS and CDR2 YFSETQ. CDR3: CASSPLVSGANVLTF. The CDR3 nucleotides read TGCGCCAGCAGCCCGCTGGTCTCTGGGGCCAACGTCCTGACTTTC. Full variable domain (rest looked up from reference TRBV5-1 and TRBJ2-6): KAGVTQTPRYLIKTRGQQVTLSCSPISGHRSVSWYQQTPGQGLQFLFEYFSETQRNKGNFPGRFSGRQFSNSRSEMNVSTLELGDSALYLCASSPLVSGANVLTFGAGSRLTVL.

The CDR3 loop reads CAWGPGTAGQPQHF. The CDR3 region has the DNA TGTGCCTGGGGTCCCGGGACAGCTGGTCAGCCCCAGCATTTT. V gene TRBV30 combines with J gene TRBJ1-5, with TRBD1 matching 7 bases. Per the germline V gene, CDR1 is GTSNPN and CDR2 is SVGIG (reference sequence). CDR3 length equals 14 residues. Germline trimming cut 5 bases from V and 6 bases from J; bases unmatched to any gene: 10.

The chain couples TRBV9 to TRBJ2-1; TRBD1 might be the D (5 bases). CDR1 SGDLS and CDR2 YYNGEE come from the germline V gene. Deletions cut 2 bases from V and 1 base from J, with 10 bases between. The CDR3 length is 15 residues. The CDR3 region is CASSVSGSSYNEQFF. In nucleotides, the CDR3 is TGTGCCAGCAGCGTCTCAGGGTCTTCCTACAATGAGCAGTTCTTC.

The rearrangement joins TRBV21-1 to TRBJ2-5. TRBV21-1 is a pseudogene locus. There are 14 residues in the CDR3. CDR3 region: CASSQGPKGETQYF. The CDR3 DNA reads TGTGCCAGCAGTCAAGGACCAAAAGGGGAGACCCAGTACTTC.

V gene TRBV4-1 combines with J gene TRBJ2-1, with unresolved D. This CDR3 region has 12 residues. The V end lost 0 bases, the J end lost 14 bases, and 11 bases lay between the germline ends. Germline CDR1 MGHRA, CDR2 YSYEKL. The chain's CDR3 is CASSQDQDREFF. DNA for the CDR3: TGCGCCAGCAGCCAAGACCAGGACCGGGAGTTCTTC.

The V gene is TRBV7-2, the J gene TRBJ2-1; D is uncertain. The V end was cut by 8 bases, the J end by 5 bases, with 16 bases between. CDR1 is SGHTA and CDR2 is FQGNSA in the germline V gene. CDR3 size: 14 residues. CDR3 bases: TGTGCCAGCTCTCTCTCGCATAGGGACAATGAGCAGTTCTTC. Protein product: CASSLSHRDNEQFF.

The chain combines TRBV27 with TRBJ2-1; 8 positions match TRBD2. From germline, CDR1 is MNHEY and CDR2 SMNVEV (reference sequence). This CDR3 region has 18 residues. With V trimmed by 5 bases and J by 5 bases, 17 bases remained unmatched. Written as DNA, the CDR3 is TGTGCCAGCAGTCTACTACCCCCGAGCGGGGGTCTCGACAATGAGCAGTTCTTC. This sequence encodes CASSLLPPSGGLDNEQFF.

The J gene is TRBJ1-2, the V gene TRBV4-3; D gene unclear. Trimming removed 0 bases from V and 2 bases from J, with 16 bases in between. Germline CDR1 and CDR2: LGHNA and YSLEER. The CDR3 runs to 17 residues. The CDR3 is CASSQDPFKPMNYGYTF. The DNA of the CDR3 is TGCGCCAGCAGCCAAGATCCGTTCAAACCGATGAACTATGGCTACACCTTC.

V is TRBV28 and J is TRBJ2-1; TRBD2 matches at 10 bases. The V gene's germline CDR1 is MDHEN and CDR2 SYDVKM. The ends lost 9 bases at V and 4 bases at J; junction bases unmatched: 6. The CDR3 contains 14 residues. The CDR3 region is CASASGGAYNEQFF. As DNA, the CDR3 is TGTGCCAGTGCCAGCGGGGGGGCGTACAATGAGCAGTTCTTC.

This sequence joins TRBV6-1 and TRBJ1-2, with 8 positions matching TRBD1. Germline lookup yields CDR1 MNHNS and CDR2 SASEGT. The CDR3 spans 14 residues. V gave up 0 bases and J gave up 5 bases; unmatched junction bases: 2. The CDR3 region is CASSEARTGYGYTF. DNA for the CDR3: TGTGCCAGCAGTGAAGCGAGGACAGGGTATGGCTACACCTTC.

The V call is TRBV19, the J call TRBJ2-2; D remains ambiguous. Germline loops: CDR1 LNHDA, CDR2 SQIVND (reference sequence). The CDR3 has 12 residues. Trimming removed 6 bases from V and 7 bases from J, with 9 bases in between. In DNA, the CDR3 is TGTGCCAGTAGCTTAGTAAACGGGGAGCTGTTTTTT. This translates into CASSLVNGELFF.

CDR3 residues: CASTLAPRLDSGANVLTF. CDR3 bases: TGCGCCAGTACATTGGCCCCCCGGTTGGACTCTGGGGCCAACGTCCTGACTTTC. The chain is built from TRBV5-1 and TRBJ2-6; D is unclear. The CDR3 sequence is 18 residues long. V was shortened by 8 bases and J by 0 bases, with 21 bases between the two germline ends. Germline loops: CDR1 SGHRS, CDR2 YFSETQ. Using reference TRBV5-1 and TRBJ2-6 for the parts outside the CDR3, the full variable domain is KAGVTQTPRYLIKTRGQQVTLSCSPISGHRSVSWYQQTPGQGLQFLFEYFSETQRNKGNFPGRFSGRQFSNSRSEMNVSTLELGDSALYLCASTLAPRLDSGANVLTFGAGSRLTVL.

CDR3 amino acids: CASQGPVQVNMSYEQYF. CDR3 sequence (DNA): TGCGCCAGCCAGGGACCCGTACAGGTCAATATGTCCTACGAGCAGTACTTC. This chain joins TRBV4-3 and TRBJ2-7; the D gene could be TRBD1 or TRBD2 (5 bases each). The germline V and J ends were trimmed by 8 bases and 1 base, with 24 bases remaining between them. The CDR3 totals 17 residues. Germline V gives CDR1 LGHNA, CDR2 YSLEER.

V gene TRBV5-6 combines with J gene TRBJ1-3; unclear D gene. The CDR3 length is 16 residues. The V gene's germline CDR1 is SGHDT and CDR2 YYEEEE. Trimming stripped 0 bases from V and 4 bases from J, with 14 bases between. The DNA of the CDR3 is TGTGCCAGCAGCTTGGCCGTTGTTAGTACCGGAAACACCATATATTTT. Its translation is CASSLAVVSTGNTIYF. The variable domain in full, completed from reference TRBV5-6 and TRBJ1-3, reads DAGVTQSPTHLIKTRGQQVTLRCSPKSGHDTVSWYQQALGQGPQFIFQYYEEEERQRGNFPDRFSGHQFPNYSSELNVNALLLGDSALYLCASSLAVVSTGNTIYFGEGSWLTVV.

The J gene is TRBJ1-5, the V gene TRBV4-3; unclear D gene. Per the germline V gene, CDR1 is LGHNA and CDR2 is YSLEER. The V end was cut by 0 bases, the J end by 5 bases, with 11 bases between. This CDR3 region has 15 residues. CDR3 residues: CASSQEFATYQPQHF. CDR3 DNA: TGCGCCAGCAGCCAAGAATTCGCCACCTATCAGCCCCAGCATTTT.

The V call is TRBV18, the J call TRBJ1-5; 9 bases fit TRBD1. The V and J ends lost 3 bases and 6 bases, in that order; junction bases with no gene match: 3. From germline, CDR1 is KGHSH and CDR2 LQKENI. This CDR3 has 14 amino acids. The DNA of the CDR3 is TGTGCCAGCTCACCCTCGGACAGGGGTCAGCCCCAGCATTTT. Its protein product is CASSPSDRGQPQHF.

The chain combines TRBV7-3 with TRBJ2-3; D gene uncertain. Trimming took 1 base from V and 3 from J, leaving 8 bases between them. From germline, CDR1 is SGHTA and CDR2 FQGTGA. The CDR3 is made up of 14 amino acids. CDR3 residues: CASSLNSPTDTQYF. The DNA of the CDR3 is TGTGCCAGCAGCTTAAACTCCCCGACAGATACGCAGTATTTT.

This clone came up once. The chain carries TRBV13 and TRBJ2-7, with 8 bases identical to TRBD1. CDR1 is PRHDT and CDR2 is FYEKMQ in the germline V gene (reference sequence). The CDR3 spans 15 residues. Trimming removed 7 bases from V and 5 bases from J; junction bases left unmatched: 13. The CDR3 spells CASTSSGGWGDEQYF. DNA for the CDR3: TGTGCCAGCACTTCTTCAGGGGGCTGGGGAGACGAGCAGTACTTC.

V gene TRBV15 combines with J gene TRBJ1-6, with D maybe TRBD1 (6 bases). Germline values: CDR1 LNHNV, CDR2 YYDKDF (reference sequence). The CDR3 sequence is 16 residues long. Trimming stripped 1 base from V and 6 bases from J, with 13 bases between. CDR3 loop: CATSRGRGQINSPLHF. For the CDR3, the DNA is TGTGCCACCAGCAGAGGGCGAGGACAGATTAATTCACCCCTCCACTTT.

This rearrangement joins TRBV7-6 to TRBJ2-1, with TRBD2 matching over 10 bases. Trimming took 1 base from V and 3 from J; bases not matched to a gene: 6. CDR1 is SGHVS and CDR2 is FNYEAQ in the germline V gene. This CDR3 contains 17 residues. CDR3 sequence: CASSLVAGGGSYNEQFF. DNA for the CDR3: TGTGCCAGCAGCTTAGTAGCGGGGGGAGGGAGCTACAATGAGCAGTTCTTC.

The sample holds a few counts of this clone. Its ends do not fully match the called genes, so a read error is possible. The gene calls are TRBV7-7 and TRBJ2-2; D may be TRBD2 (5 bases). CDR1 and CDR2 (germline): SSHAT, FNYEAQ (reference sequence). This CDR3 contains 13 residues. In nucleotides, the CDR3 is TGTGCTAGCAGTCCCGCCGAGGGCGGGGAGCTGTTTTTT. Protein sequence: CASSPAEGGELFF. The full variable domain, with the rest looked up from reference TRBV7-7 and TRBJ2-2, is GAGVSQSPRYKVTKRGQDVTLRCDPISSHATLYWYQQALGQGPEFLTYFNYEAQPDKSGLPSDRFSAERPEGSISTLTIQRTEQRDSAMYRCASSPAEGGELFFGEGSRLTVL.

The chain uses TRBV28 and TRBJ1-1, with no clear D. This CDR3 has 15 amino acids. Per germline, CDR1 MDHEN and CDR2 SYDVKM. V was trimmed by 1 base and J by 0 bases, leaving 9 bases between them. The CDR3 sequence: CASSLLVTLNTEAFF. In nucleotides, the CDR3 is TGTGCCAGCAGTTTATTGGTCACGTTGAACACTGAAGCTTTCTTT.

J is TRBJ2-5 and V is TRBV6-5, with TRBD2 as a possible D gene (5 bases). This CDR3 contains 13 residues. V was clipped by 5 bases and J by 5 bases, with 12 bases between them. The germline V gene encodes CDR1 MNHEY and CDR2 SVGAGI. This CDR3 reads CASSRTPGETQYF. The DNA of the CDR3 is TGTGCCAGCAGTAGGACGCCGGGGGAGACCCAGTACTTC.

The chain carries TRBV9 and TRBJ2-3; 8 nucleotides agree with TRBD2. V was clipped by 0 bases and J by 6 bases; unmatched bases: 6. Germline values: CDR1 SGDLS, CDR2 YYNGEE. This CDR3 has 15 residues. In DNA, the CDR3 is TGTGCCAGCAGCGTAGGGGGACTAGTCCCGGATACGCAGTATTTT. It yields the protein CASSVGGLVPDTQYF.